One sample yielded the 3 T cell receptor beta chains listed below, sequenced in a study of cytomegalovirus exposure and HLA in healthy donors. With 60 Vbeta and 13 Jbeta primers, the PCR was carried out. Assay: immunoSEQ multiplex PCR; the TCRdb copy retains only in-frame clones and omits some. The sample holds some 180,000 clones; over 70% are singletons and the top ten take 1.4%. The material sequenced was PBMCs. These receptors were taken from a man in his late teens or twenties in good health and CMV-seronegative.

This clone was detected a few times. V is TRBV2 and J is TRBJ1-1; possible D gene TRBD1, 5 bases. The V gene lost 3 bases and the J gene lost 5 bases, with 13 bases spanning the gap. In germline, CDR1 is SNHLY, CDR2 FYNNEI. This CDR3 spans 14 amino acids. CDR3 residues: CASSEEGRRTEAFF. CDR3 in DNA: TGTGCCAGCAGTGAGGAGGGGCGGAGGACTGAAGCTTTCTTT.

The chain employs TRBV2 and TRBJ2-2; TRBD1 aligns across 8 bases. CDR3 length equals 16 residues. Trimming cost V 6 bases and J 3 bases; bases outside gene matches: 9. Germline CDR1 SNHLY, CDR2 FYNNEI. The CDR3 nucleotides read TGTGCCAGCAGCGGTCGGACAGGGAAACACACCGGGGAGCTGTTTTTT. This gives the protein CASSGRTGKHTGELFF.

The chain links TRBV30 to TRBJ1-2; D not certain. The CDR3 totals 16 residues. Trimming stripped 2 bases from V and 2 bases from J, with 18 bases between. Germline V gene sequence: CDR1 GTSNPN, CDR2 SVGIG (reference sequence). Here the CDR3 reads CAWSSGKGVWNYGYTF. For the CDR3, the DNA is TGTGCCTGGAGTTCCGGGAAGGGCGTTTGGAACTATGGCTACACCTTC.